These 17 T cell receptor beta chains came from one sample sequenced in a study of blood T cells in healthy people across ages (dated by TCRdb to about 2015). Libraries were built with 5' RACE. For sequencing, an Illumina HiSeq 2500 was employed. The second PCR ran for about 6 to 12 cycles and used a J-beta primer mix along with a sample-barcoded 5' primer. In-frame beta chains were kept once TCRdb had trimmed the public reads at Q25 with fastp and called clones with MiXCR. Rows are unified per CDR3 protein, each entry keeping the most common DNA and genes. Within this sample are about 680,000 distinct CDR3 sequences, with about half of them counted one time only. Of the sample, under 35% falls within the top ten clones. Sequenced sample: blood. These receptors were obtained from a woman aged 60-75 years in good health.

This clonotype was seen a handful of times. V usage is TRBV6-5 and J usage is TRBJ2-5; D is possibly TRBD2 (5 bases). From germline, CDR1 is MNHEY and CDR2 SVGAGI. This CDR3 contains 14 residues. The V gene lost 4 bases and the J gene lost 5 bases, with 14 bases spanning the gap. The chain's CDR3 is CASSLNRPGETQYF. The CDR3 nucleotides are TGTGCCAGCAGTTTAAACCGACCGGGGGAGACCCAGTACTTC.

This clonotype appeared a single time. This chain links TRBV28 with TRBJ2-1; maybe TRBD2 (5 bases). The germline gives CDR1 MDHEN, CDR2 SYDVKM. The CDR3 totals 14 residues. V shed 3 bases and J shed 7 bases, with 13 bases lying between them. CDR3 region: CASSLSGMLNEQFF. The CDR3, as DNA: TGTGCCAGCAGTTTGTCGGGAATGTTGAATGAGCAGTTCTTC.

The CDR3 region is CASRTTGTGLGYGYTF. CDR3 nucleotides: TGTGCCAGCAGGACAACCGGGACAGGGTTAGGATATGGCTACACCTTC. The chain has TRBV6-2 or TRBV6-3 and TRBJ1-2, with 9 bases fitting TRBD1. The CDR3 extends over 16 amino acids. Germline CDR1 reads MNHEY; CDR2 reads SVGEGT. The trim removed 6 bases at V and 5 bases at J, leaving 13 bases unmatched.

V usage is TRBV6-2 or TRBV6-3 and J usage is TRBJ2-7, with TRBD1 as a possible D gene (6 bases). The germline V gene has CDR1 MNHEY and CDR2 SVGEGT. V was clipped by 4 bases and J by 5 bases, with 15 bases between them. The CDR3 runs to 14 residues. The CDR3: CASSLQGWRDEQYF. The CDR3 DNA reads as TGTGCCAGCAGTTTACAGGGATGGCGCGACGAGCAGTACTTC.

V and J are TRBV7-6 and TRBJ2-3; D ambiguous. Trimming cost V 4 bases and J 2 bases, with 13 bases left between them. This CDR3 spans 15 amino acids. The germline V gene encodes CDR1 SGHVS and CDR2 FNYEAQ. The CDR3 nucleotides are TGTGCCAGCAGCTCCCAAGACACCTCCACAGATACGCAGTATTTT. It translates to CASSSQDTSTDTQYF. Full variable domain (outside the CDR3, taken from reference TRBV7-6 and TRBJ2-3): GAGVSQSPRYKVTKRGQDVALRCDPISGHVSLYWYRQALGQGPEFLTYFNYEAQQDKSGLPNDRFSAERPEGSISTLTIQRTEQRDSAMYRCASSSQDTSTDTQYFGPGTRLTVL.

This clonotype was recorded a few times. The gene calls are TRBV29-1 and TRBJ2-7; D unclear. The germline V gene has CDR1 SQVTM and CDR2 ANQGSEA. V lost 4 bases to trimming and J lost 7 bases, with 8 bases between them. This CDR3 spans 10 amino acids. The DNA of the CDR3 is TGCAGCGTTGGCGACCGAGAGCAGTACTTC. Translation gives CSVGDREQYF.

The CDR3 DNA is TGTGCCAGCAGTTATGTTGGCCTAGCGGGAGCCTACAATGAGCAGTTCTTC. Its translation is CASSYVGLAGAYNEQFF. The rearrangement uses TRBV6-6 and TRBJ2-1; 10 nucleotides agree with TRBD2. Per the germline V gene, CDR1 is MNHNY and CDR2 is SVGAGI (reference sequence). This CDR3 has 17 residues. The V and J ends lost 3 bases and 2 bases, in that order; junction bases with no gene match: 7.

The rearrangement uses TRBV20-1 and TRBJ1-1, with a tentative D call TRBD1 (6 bases). Per germline, CDR1 DFQATT and CDR2 SNEGSKA (reference sequence). The V and J ends lost 2 bases and 2 bases respectively, with 18 bases between them. The length of the CDR3 is 16 residues. The CDR3 protein is CSARYRAEMGNTEAFF. DNA for the CDR3: TGCAGTGCTAGATACAGGGCCGAAATGGGAAACACTGAAGCTTTCTTT.

The table lists this clonotype with a few counts. This chain joins TRBV9 and TRBJ2-4, with TRBD2 matching 9 bases. V lost 2 bases, J lost 4 bases, and 4 bases stayed unmatched. Per the germline V gene, CDR1 is SGDLS and CDR2 is YYNGEE. This CDR3 is 15 amino acids long. The CDR3 nucleotides are TGTGCCAGCAGCGTCGCGGGAGGGTTGAAAAACATTCAGTACTTC. The encoded protein is CASSVAGGLKNIQYF.

The rearrangement uses TRBV27 and TRBJ1-4; D is ambiguous. This CDR3 region has 13 residues. Germline V lookup: CDR1 MNHEY, CDR2 SMNVEV (reference sequence). The V gene lost 6 bases and the J gene lost 4 bases, with 9 bases spanning the gap. CDR3 sequence (DNA): TGTGCCAGCAGCTACACCCTTAATGAAAAACTGTTTTTT. Translating gives CASSYTLNEKLFF.

This chain joins TRBV28 and TRBJ2-1, with 9 bases fitting TRBD2. With 8 bases clipped from V and 7 bases from J, the junction kept 12 bases outside the gene matches. The germline CDR1 and CDR2 sequences are MDHEN and SYDVKM. CDR3 length equals 15 residues. In DNA, the CDR3 is TGTGCCAGCGGGGGGTCGCGGGAGGGCCTTAATGAGCAGTTCTTC. Its translation is CASGGSREGLNEQFF.

This clonotype was counted a few times. The V gene is TRBV15, the J gene TRBJ2-5; D is uncertain. The germline V gene encodes CDR1 LNHNV and CDR2 YYDKDF (reference sequence). The CDR3 consists of 15 residues. Trimming took 2 bases from V and 4 from J, leaving 14 bases between them. CDR3 protein: CATSRSVSDGETQYF. In DNA, the CDR3 is TGTGCCACCAGCAGATCCGTCTCGGATGGAGAGACCCAGTACTTC. The entire variable domain, with the rest obtained from reference TRBV15 and TRBJ2-5, is as follows: DAMVIQNPRYQVTQFGKPVTLSCSQTLNHNVMYWYQQKSSQAPKLLFHYYDKDFNNEADTPDNFQSRRPNTSFCFLDIRSPGLGDTAMYLCATSRSVSDGETQYFGPGTRLLVL.

The J gene is TRBJ2-7, the V gene TRBV29-1, with TRBD2 identical over 12 bases. Germline CDR1 SQVTM, CDR2 ANQGSEA. The CDR3 consists of 15 residues. With 8 bases clipped from V and 2 bases from J, the junction kept 10 bases outside the gene matches. The CDR3 DNA follows: TGCAGCTACCGACTAGCGGGAGACGTACCCTACGAGCAGTACTTC. Its protein product is CSYRLAGDVPYEQYF.

The V gene is TRBV15, the J gene TRBJ2-6; a possible D gene is TRBD2 (5 bases). Germline CDR1 reads LNHNV; CDR2 reads YYDKDF (reference sequence). This CDR3 is built from 16 residues. Trimming stripped 4 bases from V and 0 bases from J, with 10 bases between. The CDR3 protein is CATSKEAFSGANVLTF. As DNA, the CDR3 is TGTGCCACCAGCAAGGAGGCGTTCTCTGGGGCCAACGTCCTGACTTTC.

The CDR3 is CATSDLDGNNEQFF. CDR3 nucleotides: TGTGCCACCAGTGATTTGGACGGGAACAATGAGCAGTTCTTC. The chain links TRBV24-1 to TRBJ2-1; a weak D match, TRBD2 (5 bases). V dropped 0 bases and J dropped 5 bases, with 7 bases sitting between them. CDR3 length equals 14 residues. Germline lookup yields CDR1 KGHDR and CDR2 SFDVKD.

CDR3 loop: CASTLSGRATDTQYF. DNA for the CDR3: TGTGCCAGCACCCTTAGCGGGAGGGCAACCGATACGCAGTATTTT. The V call is TRBV7-3, the J call TRBJ2-3; 11 nucleotides align to TRBD2. This CDR3 is built from 15 residues. The germline CDR1 and CDR2 sequences are SGHTA and FQGTGA. Germline trimming cut 7 bases from V and 6 bases from J; bases unmatched to any gene: 9.

The chain combines TRBV6-1 with TRBJ2-3, with D maybe TRBD2 (5 bases). V lost 7 bases and J 6 bases, leaving 14 bases between the germline ends. Germline-derived CDR1 and CDR2 are MNHNS and SASEGT. The CDR3 runs 13 residues. CDR3 protein: CASILRAGDTQYF. As DNA, the CDR3 is TGTGCCAGCATCCTGAGGGCCGGGGATACGCAGTATTTT.